These 23 T cell receptor beta chains were all obtained from the same sample, sequenced in a study of shared clonotypes between healthy human individuals. Profiled with immunoSEQ multiplex PCR; TCRdb holds only in-frame clones, not every one. The repertoire consists of about 1.5 million clones, with 98% occurring once and the leading ten covering about 0.45%. Sequenced material: naive CD4+ T cells sorted from blood. This sample's subset: CD45RA+ positively selected. Receptors originate from a man between 25 and 39 years old in good health.

The rearrangement uses TRBV18 and TRBJ2-7, with 10 bases lining up with TRBD1. The germline CDR1 and CDR2 sequences are KGHSH and LQKENI. The V gene end was trimmed by 2 bases and the J gene end by 6 bases; junction bases not matched to a gene: 10. CDR3 length equals 16 residues. The CDR3 sequence is CASSPILGTGVPEQYF. DNA of the CDR3: TGTGCCAGCTCACCAATATTGGGGACAGGGGTCCCCGAGCAGTACTTC.

This rearrangement joins TRBV6-1 to TRBJ1-2; a weak D match, TRBD1 (6 bases). This CDR3 has 13 residues. Between the trimmed V and J ends, which lost 9 bases and 4 bases, there was a span of 15 bases. The germline gives CDR1 MNHNS, CDR2 SASEGT. The CDR3 nucleotides read TGTGCCAGTGCTACAGGGCCAGGCTATGGCTACACCTTC. The encoded protein is CASATGPGYGYTF.

The V gene is TRBV5-1, the J gene TRBJ2-1, with 7 bases matching TRBD2. Germline values: CDR1 SGHRS, CDR2 YFSETQ. The CDR3 consists of 15 residues. Trimming took 0 bases from V and 7 from J; bases not matched to a gene: 7. CDR3 in DNA: TGCGCCAGCAGCTTGGTGGGCGGGAGCGTGAATGAGCAGTTCTTC. As protein: CASSLVGGSVNEQFF.

This clone was observed once. The chain employs TRBV30 and TRBJ2-7; 10 bases fit TRBD2. This CDR3 contains 12 residues. The ends lost 8 bases at V and 2 bases at J; junction bases unmatched: 3. Germline assignment: CDR1 GTSNPN and CDR2 SVGIG (reference sequence). This CDR3 is CAILAGTYEQYF. The CDR3 nucleotides are TGTGCCATACTAGCGGGGACCTACGAGCAGTACTTC.

This CDR3 reads CASSWGLAAAYNEQFF. CDR3 DNA: TGCGCCAGCAGCTGGGGACTAGCGGCGGCCTACAATGAGCAGTTCTTC. The chain employs TRBV5-1 and TRBJ2-1, with 11 bases that match TRBD2. Germline V CDR1 and CDR2: SGHRS, YFSETQ. This CDR3 spans 16 amino acids. With 3 bases clipped from V and 2 bases from J, the junction kept 4 bases outside the gene matches.

V usage is TRBV27 and J usage is TRBJ2-1; D unresolved. The CDR3 loop spans 14 amino acids. With 5 bases removed from V and 9 bases from J, the gap between germline ends came to 17 bases. The germline V gene encodes CDR1 MNHEY and CDR2 SMNVEV (reference sequence). CDR3: CASSINPHLGEQFF. CDR3 in DNA: TGTGCCAGCAGTATAAATCCTCACTTGGGTGAGCAGTTCTTC.

The CDR3 DNA is TGTGCCATCAGGGAGGACAGGGAAACCGGGGAGCTGTTTTTT. Encoded protein: CAIREDRETGELFF. The V gene is TRBV10-3, the J gene TRBJ2-2; 8 positions match TRBD1. Germline V lookup: CDR1 ENHRY, CDR2 SYGVKD. This CDR3 is 14 amino acids long. The J segment lost 5 bases and the V segment lost 6 bases, leaving 5 bases of the junction unmatched.

J is TRBJ1-2 and V is TRBV28; D is ambiguous. CDR1 and CDR2 (germline): MDHEN, SYDVKM. The CDR3 consists of 13 residues. V shed 7 bases and J shed 8 bases, with 17 bases lying between them. The CDR3 DNA sequence: TGTGCCAGCATCTCAAACCCGGGGTTCGGCTACACCTTC. This encodes CASISNPGFGYTF.

The chain carries TRBV6-5 and TRBJ1-4; D call uncertain. This CDR3 contains 13 residues. Trimming removed 0 bases at V and 4 bases at J, with 3 bases between. Per the germline V gene, CDR1 is MNHEY and CDR2 is SVGAGI. CDR3 nucleotides: TGTGCCAGCAGTTACTCTAGTAATGAAAAACTGTTTTTT. Translating gives CASSYSSNEKLFF.

On this clone itself: At the DNA level, this CDR3 is encoded by other sequences in the same sample as well. The chain couples TRBV20-1 to TRBJ2-3, with D unresolved. V lost 6 bases and J 5 bases, leaving 6 bases between the germline ends. Per germline, CDR1 DFQATT and CDR2 SNEGSKA (reference sequence). This CDR3 region has 10 residues. CDR3 nucleotides: TGCAGTGCGAGCGAAGATACGCAGTATTTT. As protein: CSASEDTQYF.

V is TRBV25-1 and J is TRBJ2-4; D ambiguous. The germline V gene encodes CDR1 MGHDK and CDR2 SYGVNS. There are 16 residues in the CDR3. The V and J ends lost 4 bases and 4 bases respectively, with 17 bases between them. The CDR3 protein is CASSVLSKGRKNIQYF. For the CDR3, the DNA is TGTGCCAGCAGTGTCCTCTCAAAGGGTCGGAAAAACATTCAGTACTTC.

This chain connects TRBV28 to TRBJ2-7, with no clear D. V dropped 1 base and J dropped 1 base, with 11 bases sitting between them. This CDR3 has 15 amino acids. Germline-derived CDR1 and CDR2 are MDHEN and SYDVKM. For the CDR3, the DNA is TGTGCCAGCAGTTTATTAAGAAGGATGTCCTACGAGCAGTACTTC. Translated: CASSLLRRMSYEQYF.

This chain uses TRBV10-2 with TRBJ2-7; D could derive from TRBD1 or TRBD2 (5 bases each). Germline V gene data show CDR1 as WSHSY and CDR2 as SAAADI. V shed 8 bases and J shed 2 bases, with 13 bases lying between them. This CDR3 comprises 13 residues. CDR3 sequence: CASRGTGTYEQYF. The CDR3 region has the DNA TGCGCCAGCCGAGGGACGGGAACCTACGAGCAGTACTTC.

This chain connects TRBV6-1 to TRBJ2-2, with D maybe TRBD1 (5 bases). The CDR3 totals 14 residues. V was trimmed by 4 bases and J by 3 bases, leaving 9 bases between them. Germline lookup yields CDR1 MNHNS and CDR2 SASEGT. The CDR3 sequence: CASSGQGHTGELFF. The CDR3 DNA sequence: TGTGCCAGCAGTGGGCAGGGCCACACCGGGGAGCTGTTTTTT.

The chain has TRBV9 and TRBJ2-1; TRBD2 agrees at 9 bases. CDR1 and CDR2 (germline): SGDLS, YYNGEE. The CDR3 covers 16 residues. V trimming: 4 bases; J trimming: 10 bases; junction bases outside the gene matches: 15. This CDR3 reads CASSPSGRRVIPEQFF. CDR3 coding DNA: TGTGCCAGCAGCCCAAGCGGGAGGCGGGTTATTCCGGAGCAGTTCTTC. Drawing the rest from reference TRBV9 and TRBJ2-1, the complete variable domain is DSGVTQTPKHLITATGQRVTLRCSPRSGDLSVYWYQQSLDQGLQFLIQYYNGEERAKGNILERFSAQQFPDLHSELNLSSLELGDSALYFCASSPSGRRVIPEQFFGPGTRLTVL.

This chain's CDR3 is CASSFGQTSTDTQYF. In DNA, the CDR3 is TGTGCCAGCAGCTTCGGGCAGACTAGCACAGATACGCAGTATTTT. The chain links TRBV11-2 to TRBJ2-3; no firm D call. Germline CDR1 SGHAT, CDR2 FQNNGV. The V end was cut by 3 bases, the J end by 0 bases, with 10 bases between. The CDR3 contains 15 residues.

The J gene is TRBJ2-1, the V gene TRBV25-1; the match to TRBD2 covers 15 bases. V lost 3 bases and J lost 6; bases outside the gene matches: 6. The CDR3 length is 17 residues. Per the germline V gene, CDR1 is MGHDK and CDR2 is SYGVNS. The CDR3 nucleotides read TGTGCCAGCAGTGATGGACTAGCGGGAGGGCCCTTCAATGAGCAGTTCTTC. This sequence encodes CASSDGLAGGPFNEQFF. The full variable domain, in which reference TRBV25-1 and TRBJ2-1 provide the parts outside the CDR3, is EADIYQTPRYLVIGTGKKITLECSQTMGHDKMYWYQQDPGMELHLIHYSYGVNSTEKGDLSSESTVSRIRTEHFPLTLESARPSHTSQYLCASSDGLAGGPFNEQFFGPGTRLTVL.

The gene calls are TRBV27 and TRBJ2-3, with 8 bases fitting TRBD1. Germline V CDR1 and CDR2: MNHEY, SMNVEV (reference sequence). V dropped 5 bases and J dropped 8; count of bases not matched to a gene: 12. The CDR3 runs to 15 residues. The CDR3: CASSVSGTGGGTQYF. CDR3 DNA sequence: TGTGCCAGCAGTGTCTCTGGGACAGGAGGAGGTACGCAGTATTTT.

This chain joins TRBV9 and TRBJ2-3, with 7 bases lining up with TRBD2. Germline CDR1 and CDR2: SGDLS and YYNGEE. The V and J ends lost 3 bases and 3 bases, in that order; junction bases with no gene match: 13. There are 17 residues in the CDR3. CDR3 amino acids: CASSAPRNGGRTDTQYF. The CDR3 DNA sequence: TGTGCCAGCAGCGCACCGCGAAACGGCGGGAGAACAGATACGCAGTATTTT. The whole variable domain, remainder taken from reference TRBV9 and TRBJ2-3, is DSGVTQTPKHLITATGQRVTLRCSPRSGDLSVYWYQQSLDQGLQFLIQYYNGEERAKGNILERFSAQQFPDLHSELNLSSLELGDSALYFCASSAPRNGGRTDTQYFGPGTRLTVL.

The chain links TRBV5-1 to TRBJ2-5, with D possibly TRBD1 on 5 matching bases. This CDR3 contains 15 residues. Germline CDR1 is SGHRS and CDR2 is YFSETQ. V lost 4 bases and J 5 bases, leaving 18 bases between the germline ends. CDR3 amino acids: CASSQQGAGVETQYF. The CDR3 bases are TGCGCCAGCAGCCAGCAGGGCGCTGGGGTGGAGACCCAGTACTTC.

The DNA for the CDR3 is TGTGCCAGTAGTATGGTAGCGTTTCAGCCCCAGCATTTT. Protein: CASSMVAFQPQHF. The genes are TRBV19 and TRBJ1-5; D remains ambiguous. Germline CDR1 and CDR2: LNHDA and SQIVND (reference sequence). The CDR3 contains 13 residues. V lost 3 bases and J 6 bases, leaving 9 bases between the germline ends.

The V call is TRBV10-1, the J call TRBJ1-2; D may be TRBD1 (6 bases). Looked up from germline, CDR1 is WNHNN and CDR2 is SYGVQD (reference sequence). This CDR3 is built from 14 residues. V was cut by 9 bases and J by 5 bases, with 19 bases left in between. The CDR3 DNA is TGCGCCAGAAGCAGGGGTTTGTCAATGTATGGCTACACCTTC. Residues: CARSRGLSMYGYTF.

The chain uses TRBV6-4 and TRBJ2-1; 10 bases map to TRBD2. Germline loops: CDR1 MRHNA, CDR2 SNTAGT. After removal of 3 bases from V and 10 bases from J, the junction contained 9 bases not matched to a gene. CDR3 length: 15 amino acids. The CDR3 here is CASSESLAGVREQFF. The CDR3 DNA reads TGTGCCAGCAGTGAGTCGCTAGCGGGAGTGCGAGAGCAGTTCTTC.